This T cell receptor (beta chain) was found in a study of graft-versus-host responses after intestinal transplantation. On the study more broadly: Every transplant recipient was induced with anti-thymocyte globulin, then maintained on tacrolimus and steroids for roughly 3 years. Overall study results and limits: Recipient marrow showed GvH clones, some seen first in ileum or blood.

Clones were sequenced by immunoSEQ multiplex PCR, and TCRdb holds only the in-frame ones, with some missing. The sample yields 6,000 to 8,500 clones, approximately 28% seen once. This CDR3 spans 16 amino acids. CDR1 is WSHSY and CDR2 is SAAADI in the germline V gene. V shed 0 bases and J shed 1 base, with 12 bases lying between them. Irradiated, violet-dye-labeled stimulator cells, some 200,000 in number, were plated with some 200,000 CFSE-labeled responder cells. CD3+CD4+ and CD3+CD8+ responders that were proliferating and CFSE-low were sorted post-reaction. This chain joins TRBV10-2 and TRBJ1-1, with D possibly TRBD1 on 6 matching bases. Sequencing used alloreactive CD4+ T cells from a mixed lymphocyte reaction culture, obtained before transplantation. As to subset: CFSE-low proliferating T cells sorted from approximately six-day pre-transplant mixed lymphocyte reaction (GvH or HvG direction). The receptor comes from a human patient who was an organ donor for intestinal transplantation. CDR3 residues: CASSESMGGPNTEAFF. The CDR3, as DNA: TGCGCCAGCAGTGAGTCGATGGGGGGGCCGAACACTGAAGCTTTCTTT.